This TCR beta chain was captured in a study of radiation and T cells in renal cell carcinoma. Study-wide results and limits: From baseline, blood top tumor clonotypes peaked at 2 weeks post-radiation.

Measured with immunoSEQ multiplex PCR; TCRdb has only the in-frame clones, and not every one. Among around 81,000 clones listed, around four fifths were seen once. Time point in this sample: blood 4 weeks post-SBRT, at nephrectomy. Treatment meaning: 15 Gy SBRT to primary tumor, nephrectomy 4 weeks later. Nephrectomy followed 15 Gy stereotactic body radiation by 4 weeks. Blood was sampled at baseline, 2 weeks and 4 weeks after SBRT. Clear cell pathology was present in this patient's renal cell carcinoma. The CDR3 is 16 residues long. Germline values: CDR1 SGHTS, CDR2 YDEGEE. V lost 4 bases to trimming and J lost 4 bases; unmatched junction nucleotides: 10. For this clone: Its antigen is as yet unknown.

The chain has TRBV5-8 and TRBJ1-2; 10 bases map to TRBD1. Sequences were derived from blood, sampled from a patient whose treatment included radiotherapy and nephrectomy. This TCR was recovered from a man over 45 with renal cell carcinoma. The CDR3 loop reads CASSLGTGALSYGYTF. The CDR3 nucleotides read TGTGCCAGCAGCCTCGGGACAGGGGCTTTGAGCTATGGCTACACCTTC.